These 4 T cell receptor beta chains came from one sample sequenced in a study of T cell changes during pregnancy in multiple sclerosis. The protocol was immunoSEQ multiplex PCR, while the TCRdb copy is restricted to in-frame clones and leaves out a portion. The sample holds approximately 63,000 clones; 93% are singletons and the top ten take more than 2%. The sequencing used CD8+ T cells from peripheral blood mononuclear cells, collected in the third trimester of pregnancy. Receptor source: a female donor with multiple sclerosis, enrolled in a pregnancy study.

V usage is TRBV6-1 and J usage is TRBJ2-7; possible D gene TRBD1, 7 bases. Germline loops: CDR1 MNHNS, CDR2 SASEGT. The CDR3 runs 15 residues. V lost 1 base to trimming and J lost 2 bases, with 12 bases between them. The CDR3 DNA reads as TGTGCCAGCAGTGAAGTCCCAGGGGGGACCTACGAGCAGTACTTC. The encoded protein is CASSEVPGGTYEQYF.

The rearrangement links TRBV19 to TRBJ1-5; perhaps TRBD1 as D (6 bases). This CDR3 contains 15 residues. Per germline, CDR1 LNHDA and CDR2 SQIVND (reference sequence). Trimming took 5 bases from V and 1 from J, leaving 12 bases between them. CDR3 protein: CASSLSGESNQPQHF. CDR3 coding DNA: TGTGCCAGTAGTCTTTCAGGGGAGAGCAATCAGCCCCAGCATTTT.

The rearrangement uses TRBV6-5 and TRBJ2-7, with TRBD2 matching over 8 bases. The CDR3 has 14 amino acids. Germline assignment: CDR1 MNHEY and CDR2 SVGAGI. The V segment lost 5 bases and the J segment 7 bases; nucleotides outside the gene matches: 10. CDR3 bases: TGTGCCAGCAGTCGCCCCGGGACTAGGGAGGAGCAGTACTTC. It translates to CASSRPGTREEQYF.

The chain links TRBV9 to TRBJ2-7; TRBD2 agrees at 9 bases. V was pared by 3 bases and J by 5 bases, with 9 bases of the junction left unmatched. The V gene's germline CDR1 is SGDLS and CDR2 YYNGEE. The CDR3 consists of 15 residues. In nucleotides, the CDR3 is TGTGCCAGCAGCGCTAGCGGGACGCTTATCAACGAGCAGTACTTC. Translating it yields CASSASGTLINEQYF.